This T cell receptor beta chain is drawn from a study of siplizumab effects on memory and regulatory T cells. The V and J ends lost 5 bases and 2 bases respectively, with 11 bases between them. The germline CDR1 and CDR2 sequences are GTSNPN and SVGIG (reference sequence). This CDR3 has 13 residues. Assay used: immunoSEQ multiplex PCR; TCRdb lists only in-frame clones, some missing. The sample yields about 85,000 clones, 95% seen once. This clone appeared once. Its target is unknown. Study-level findings and limits: Suppression by proliferating Tregs derived from siplizumab cultures was not verified. A significant reduction in alloreactive sequences traceable to unstimulated CD4+ memory cells was produced by siplizumab.

Sequenced: CD8+ T cells sorted from blood. This chain connects TRBV30 to TRBJ2-3; D not resolved. This sequence was found in a human donor in good health. The CDR3 region is CAWSRTDTDTQYF. The CDR3 nucleotides are TGTGCCTGGTCTAGAACGGACACAGATACGCAGTATTTT.